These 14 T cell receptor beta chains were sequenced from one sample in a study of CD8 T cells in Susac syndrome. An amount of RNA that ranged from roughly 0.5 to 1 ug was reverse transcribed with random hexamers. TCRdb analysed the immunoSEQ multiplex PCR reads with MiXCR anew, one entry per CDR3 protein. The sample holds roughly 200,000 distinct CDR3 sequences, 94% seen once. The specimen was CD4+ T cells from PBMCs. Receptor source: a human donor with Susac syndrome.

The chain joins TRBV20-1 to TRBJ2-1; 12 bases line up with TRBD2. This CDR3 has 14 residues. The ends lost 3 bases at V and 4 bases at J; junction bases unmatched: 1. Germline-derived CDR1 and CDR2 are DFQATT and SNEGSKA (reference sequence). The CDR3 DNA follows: TGCAGTGCTAGGACTAGCGGGGGTTACAATGAGCAGTTCTTC. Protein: CSARTSGGYNEQFF.

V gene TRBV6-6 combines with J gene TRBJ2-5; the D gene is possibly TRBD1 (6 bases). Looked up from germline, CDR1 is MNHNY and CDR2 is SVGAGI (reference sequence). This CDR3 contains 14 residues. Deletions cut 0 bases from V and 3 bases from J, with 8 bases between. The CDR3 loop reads CASSYSNREETQYF. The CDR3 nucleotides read TGTGCCAGCAGTTACTCGAACAGGGAAGAGACCCAGTACTTC.

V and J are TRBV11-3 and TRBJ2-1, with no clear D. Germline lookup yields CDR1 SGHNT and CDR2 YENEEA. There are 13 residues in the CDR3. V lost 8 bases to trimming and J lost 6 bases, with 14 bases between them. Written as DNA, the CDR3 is TGTGCCAGCGAGCTTAAAGCTGGCAATGAGCAGTTCTTC. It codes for CASELKAGNEQFF.

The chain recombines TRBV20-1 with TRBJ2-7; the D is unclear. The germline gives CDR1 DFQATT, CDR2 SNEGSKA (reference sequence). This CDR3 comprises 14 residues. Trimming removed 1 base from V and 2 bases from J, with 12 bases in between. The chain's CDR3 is CSARVPRAPYEQYF. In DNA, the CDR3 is TGCAGTGCTAGAGTCCCCCGGGCACCCTACGAGCAGTACTTC.

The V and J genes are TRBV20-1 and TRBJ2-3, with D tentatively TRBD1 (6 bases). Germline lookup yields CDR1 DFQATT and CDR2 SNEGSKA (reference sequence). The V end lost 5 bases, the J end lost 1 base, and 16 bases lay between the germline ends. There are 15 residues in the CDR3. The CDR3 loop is CSAPGSGAGTDTQYF. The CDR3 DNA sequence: TGCAGTGCTCCAGGATCAGGGGCTGGCACAGATACGCAGTATTTT.

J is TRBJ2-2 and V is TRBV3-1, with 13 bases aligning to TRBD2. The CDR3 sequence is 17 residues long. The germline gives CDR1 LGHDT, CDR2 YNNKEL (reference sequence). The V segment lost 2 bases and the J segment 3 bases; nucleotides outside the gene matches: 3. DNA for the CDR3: TGTGCCAGCAGCCAACCGGGACTAGCGGGGCACACCGGGGAGCTGTTTTTT. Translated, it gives CASSQPGLAGHTGELFF.

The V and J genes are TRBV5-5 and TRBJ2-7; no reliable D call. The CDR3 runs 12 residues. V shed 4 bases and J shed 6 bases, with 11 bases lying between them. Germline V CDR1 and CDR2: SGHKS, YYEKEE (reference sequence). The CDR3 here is CASSRMGFEQYF. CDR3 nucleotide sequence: TGTGCCAGCAGCCGGATGGGATTCGAGCAGTACTTC.

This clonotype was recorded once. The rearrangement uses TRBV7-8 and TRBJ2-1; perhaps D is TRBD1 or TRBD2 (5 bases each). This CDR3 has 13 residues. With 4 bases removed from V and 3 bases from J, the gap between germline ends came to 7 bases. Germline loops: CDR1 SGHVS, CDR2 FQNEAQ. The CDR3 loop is CASSSGRYNEQFF. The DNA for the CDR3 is TGTGCCAGCAGCTCGGGGCGCTACAATGAGCAGTTCTTC.

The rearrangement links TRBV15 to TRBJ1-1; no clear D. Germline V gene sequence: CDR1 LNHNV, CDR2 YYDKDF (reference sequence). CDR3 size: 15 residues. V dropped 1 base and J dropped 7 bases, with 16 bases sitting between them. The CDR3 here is CATSRGGSPKGEAFF. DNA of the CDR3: TGTGCCACCAGCAGAGGTGGCAGCCCTAAGGGTGAAGCTTTCTTT.

Here the CDR3 DNA reads TGTGCCAGCAGTGAACATGGTAATGGCTACACCTTC. Translated, it gives CASSEHGNGYTF. V is TRBV2 and J is TRBJ1-2; D unclear. Trimming took off 2 bases at V and 6 bases at J, with 7 bases between the two ends. The germline CDR1 and CDR2 sequences are SNHLY and FYNNEI. The CDR3 is made up of 12 amino acids.

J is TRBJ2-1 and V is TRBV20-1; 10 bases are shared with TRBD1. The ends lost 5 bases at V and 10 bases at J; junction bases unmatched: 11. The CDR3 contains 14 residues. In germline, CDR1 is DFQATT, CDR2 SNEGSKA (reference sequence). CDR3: CSAPTGQGFGEQFF. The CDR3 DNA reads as TGCAGTGCTCCTACGGGACAGGGGTTCGGGGAGCAGTTCTTC.

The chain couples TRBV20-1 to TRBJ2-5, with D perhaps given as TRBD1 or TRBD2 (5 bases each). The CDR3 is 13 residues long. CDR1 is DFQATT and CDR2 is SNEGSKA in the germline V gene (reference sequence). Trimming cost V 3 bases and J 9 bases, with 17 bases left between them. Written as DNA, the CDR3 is TGCAGTGCTAGTTGGTCAGGGACCCAGGCCCAGTACTTC. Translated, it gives CSASWSGTQAQYF.

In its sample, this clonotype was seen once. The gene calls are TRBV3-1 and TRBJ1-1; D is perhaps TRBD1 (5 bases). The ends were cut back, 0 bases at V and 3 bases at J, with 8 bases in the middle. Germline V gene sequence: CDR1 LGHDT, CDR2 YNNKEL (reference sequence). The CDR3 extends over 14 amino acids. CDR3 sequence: CASSQEGPYTEAFF. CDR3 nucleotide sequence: TGTGCCAGCAGCCAAGAGGGACCTTACACTGAAGCTTTCTTT.

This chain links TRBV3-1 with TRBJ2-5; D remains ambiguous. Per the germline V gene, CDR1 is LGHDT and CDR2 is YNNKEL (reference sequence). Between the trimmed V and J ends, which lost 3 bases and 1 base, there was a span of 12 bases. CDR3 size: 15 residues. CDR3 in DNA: TGTGCCAGCAGCCAGAGTTCTGACGGCCAAGAGACCCAGTACTTC. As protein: CASSQSSDGQETQYF.